The next 24 T cell receptor beta chains were all read from a single sample in a study of T cell repertoires in cytomegalovirus infection. For these receptors, no antigen is known. TCRdb processed the reads anew with MiXCR; each CDR3 protein has one entry. The sample includes some 940,000 distinct CDR3 sequences, roughly 30% of them seen just once. Sample: cultured CD8+ T cells from PBMCs, taken from culture after CMV antigen stimulation. These receptors were obtained from a human donor in good health (CMV status not recorded). Some clones in this sample may be carry-over from other donors' samples.

The chain has TRBV27 and TRBJ1-1, with a tentative D call TRBD1 (6 bases). V shed 9 bases and J shed 4 bases, with 15 bases lying between them. Germline values: CDR1 MNHEY, CDR2 SMNVEV (reference sequence). The CDR3 runs 13 residues. CDR3 DNA sequence: TGTGCCAGTACCTCAGGGGCCGGCACTGAAGCTTTCTTT. Translated: CASTSGAGTEAFF.

In its sample, this clonotype was seen once. The gene calls are TRBV5-4 and TRBJ2-3; a possible D gene is TRBD1 (7 bases). V was shortened by 4 bases and J by 2 bases, with 14 bases between the two germline ends. Germline V gene lookup returns CDR1 SGHNT and CDR2 YYREEE (reference sequence). The CDR3 extends over 15 amino acids. CDR3 nucleotides: TGTGCCAGCAGCCCGCTGGAGGGGGCCACAGATACGCAGTATTTT. This gives the protein CASSPLEGATDTQYF.

This clonotype was picked up many times. The CDR3 loop reads CASTTPRARYNEQFF. The CDR3 DNA follows: TGTGCCAGCACTACCCCCAGGGCCCGGTACAATGAGCAGTTCTTC. This chain joins TRBV7-9 and TRBJ2-1, with a possible D match to TRBD1 (5 bases). The CDR3 totals 15 residues. Trimming shortened V by 7 bases and J by 4 bases, and 17 bases separated the two germline ends. CDR1 SEHNR and CDR2 FQNEAQ come from the germline V gene (reference sequence).

The chain uses TRBV7-4 and TRBJ1-4, with D unclear. Germline CDR1 is SGHVT and CDR2 is SQSDAQ. Trimming cost V 4 bases and J 8 bases, with 14 bases left between them. This CDR3 comprises 14 residues. The CDR3: CASSSVGLGEKLFF. In DNA form, the CDR3 reads TGTGCCAGCAGCTCAGTGGGGTTAGGAGAAAAACTGTTTTTT.

The chain uses TRBV6-1 and TRBJ1-2; unclear D gene. The CDR3 length is 13 residues. Germline V gives CDR1 MNHNS, CDR2 SASEGT. The V and J ends lost 3 bases and 8 bases respectively, with 13 bases between them. CDR3 bases: TGTGCCAGCAGTGACCCCGGGGAAGGAGGCTACACCTTC. Translating it yields CASSDPGEGGYTF.

The J gene is TRBJ2-1, the V gene TRBV7-8; D tentatively fits TRBD1 or TRBD2 (5 bases each). From germline, CDR1 is SGHVS and CDR2 FQNEAQ. The CDR3 sequence is 13 residues long. The CDR3 nucleotides are TGTGCGAGTAGGGGCAGGAGGCACAATGAGCAGTTCTTC. Its translation: CASRGRRHNEQFF.

This chain uses TRBV9 with TRBJ1-4; TRBD1 matches at 7 bases. V lost 3 bases and J lost 0; bases outside the gene matches: 11. Germline values: CDR1 SGDLS, CDR2 YYNGEE. CDR3 size: 18 residues. The CDR3 loop is CASSGVQGVRATNEKLFF. CDR3 coding DNA: TGTGCCAGCAGCGGGGTTCAGGGGGTGAGGGCAACTAATGAAAAACTGTTTTTT.

This chain links TRBV4-1 with TRBJ1-2; D perhaps matches TRBD1 (5 bases). The germline V gene encodes CDR1 MGHRA and CDR2 YSYEKL. The CDR3 loop spans 10 amino acids. Trimming stripped 8 bases from V and 14 bases from J, with 15 bases between. CDR3 region: CASGTSTLTF. CDR3 coding DNA: TGCGCCAGCGGGACTTCGACTCTTACCTTC.

V is TRBV7-6 and J is TRBJ1-5; possibly TRBD1 for D (5 bases). V lost 5 bases and J lost 5, with 13 bases in between. Germline lookup yields CDR1 SGHVS and CDR2 FNYEAQ. CDR3 length: 14 residues. The CDR3 sequence is CASSPQAGDQPQHF. The CDR3 DNA reads TGTGCCAGCAGCCCCCAAGCGGGGGATCAGCCCCAGCATTTT.

V and J are TRBV20-1 and TRBJ2-7; 10 bases fit TRBD1. CDR1 and CDR2 (germline): DFQATT, SNEGSKA (reference sequence). This CDR3 spans 16 amino acids. The junction had 11 bases not matched to a gene; V was cut back by 3 bases and J by 3 bases. As DNA, the CDR3 is TGCAGTGCTAGCCCTCGTTCGGGACAGGGGATCTACGAGCAGTACTTC. Protein sequence: CSASPRSGQGIYEQYF.

The chain recombines TRBV5-6 with TRBJ1-2, with D perhaps matching TRBD1 (5 bases). This CDR3 region has 14 residues. V was cut by 3 bases and J by 2 bases, with 11 bases left in between. Germline V gene sequence: CDR1 SGHDT, CDR2 YYEEEE. The CDR3 loop is CASSSGRENYGYTF. The CDR3 DNA is TGTGCCAGCAGCTCCGGCAGGGAGAACTATGGCTACACCTTC.

The chain links TRBV7-2 to TRBJ1-5; a weak D match, TRBD1 (6 bases). The CDR3 contains 17 residues. Germline lookup yields CDR1 SGHTA and CDR2 FQGNSA. V lost 5 bases and J 0 bases, leaving 17 bases between the germline ends. CDR3 sequence reads: CASSPGGTPYSNQPQHF. Here the CDR3 DNA reads TGTGCCAGCAGCCCGGGGGGGACACCTTATAGCAATCAGCCCCAGCATTTT.

V and J are TRBV27 and TRBJ2-3, with 8 bases identical to TRBD2. V dropped 4 bases and J dropped 5; count of bases not matched to a gene: 11. Looked up from germline, CDR1 is MNHEY and CDR2 is SMNVEV (reference sequence). There are 16 residues in the CDR3. The CDR3 DNA is TGTGCCAGCAGTTCGATGCCGGGACTAGGGGGAGATACGCAGTATTTT. It yields the protein CASSSMPGLGGDTQYF.

This clonotype was seen only a few times. The CDR3 protein is CAIKWTGALGSNTGELFF. Written as DNA, the CDR3 is TGTGCCATCAAGTGGACAGGGGCCCTTGGATCGAACACCGGGGAGCTGTTTTTT. This chain joins TRBV10-3 and TRBJ2-2; TRBD1 matches at 9 bases. V shed 7 bases and J 0 bases; nucleotides not matched to a gene: 12. Germline loops: CDR1 ENHRY, CDR2 SYGVKD. CDR3 length equals 18 residues.

The V call is TRBV19, the J call TRBJ1-1; unclear D gene. V dropped 1 base and J dropped 7 bases, with 16 bases sitting between them. CDR1 is LNHDA and CDR2 is SQIVND in the germline V gene (reference sequence). CDR3 length equals 15 residues. The CDR3 bases are TGTGCCAGTAGTATAGTAAGCGCGCGCGGGTATGAAGCTTTCTTT. Amino acids: CASSIVSARGYEAFF.

The chain joins TRBV14 to TRBJ2-3; D not certain. Trimming pared 3 bases from V and 4 bases from J, leaving 11 bases between. This CDR3 is built from 14 residues. The germline gives CDR1 SGHDN, CDR2 FVKESK. The CDR3 region has the DNA TGTGCCAGCAGCCATATTTGGATCCCAGATACGCAGTATTTT. Its protein is CASSHIWIPDTQYF.

The chain has TRBV7-9 and TRBJ2-7; 9 bases are shared with TRBD1. The junction had 6 bases not matched to a gene; V was cut back by 5 bases and J by 1 base. The CDR3 consists of 15 residues. From germline, CDR1 is SEHNR and CDR2 FQNEAQ (reference sequence). The CDR3 nucleotides read TGTGCCAGCAGCCCCGGACAGGGGATGTCCTACGAGCAGTACGTC. This sequence encodes CASSPGQGMSYEQYV.

V usage is TRBV10-3 and J usage is TRBJ2-7; no clear D. The CDR3 covers 13 residues. Trimming took off 3 bases at V and 1 base at J, with 7 bases between the two ends. CDR1 ENHRY and CDR2 SYGVKD come from the germline V gene. The CDR3 region is CAISDDNSYEQYF. The DNA for the CDR3 is TGTGCCATCAGTGACGACAATTCCTACGAGCAGTACTTC.

This clonotype was seen many times. The chain recombines TRBV7-2 with TRBJ2-3, with TRBD2 matching over 7 bases. The CDR3 is made up of 16 amino acids. CDR1 SGHTA and CDR2 FQGNSA come from the germline V gene. Unmatched junction bases numbered 4, after V lost 1 base and J lost 0 bases. CDR3 sequence reads: CASSLEGGGSTDTQYF. CDR3 coding DNA: TGTGCCAGCAGCTTAGAGGGCGGGGGAAGCACAGATACGCAGTATTTT.

The CDR3 here is CASRPITTSGGPSTDTQYF. DNA of the CDR3: TGTGCCAGCAGACCCATCACGACTAGCGGGGGGCCTAGCACAGATACGCAGTATTTT. The chain recombines TRBV7-6 with TRBJ2-3; 13 nucleotides match TRBD2. The V gene end was trimmed by 6 bases and the J gene end by 0 bases; junction bases not matched to a gene: 12. The germline V gene encodes CDR1 SGHVS and CDR2 FNYEAQ. The CDR3 is 19 amino acids.

CDR3 amino acids: CASSRIGTDTGELFF. DNA for the CDR3: TGTGCCAGCAGCCGAATCGGGACAGACACCGGGGAGCTGTTTTTT. J is TRBJ2-2 and V is TRBV3-1; 7 bases fit TRBD1. The CDR3 is 15 amino acids. The germline CDR1 and CDR2 sequences are LGHDT and YNNKEL (reference sequence). The trim removed 4 bases at V and 3 bases at J, leaving 5 bases unmatched.

This clonotype was observed a handful of times. The chain recombines TRBV7-9 with TRBJ2-1; no clear D. The germline CDR1 and CDR2 sequences are SEHNR and FQNEAQ (reference sequence). Trimming pared 5 bases from V and 0 bases from J, leaving 20 bases between. CDR3 length: 18 residues. CDR3 bases: TGTGCCAGCAGCCCTGATCATCTGACACTTGACTCCTACAATGAGCAGTTCTTC. It translates to CASSPDHLTLDSYNEQFF.

There are many counts of this clonotype. The chain is built from TRBV7-2 and TRBJ2-3; 9 bases map to TRBD2. The germline V gene has CDR1 SGHTA and CDR2 FQGNSA. Unmatched junction bases numbered 7, after V lost 1 base and J lost 5 bases. There are 16 residues in the CDR3. The CDR3 coding sequence is TGTGCCAGCAGCTTAGGGGTAGCGGGGGTGCGAGATACGCAGTATTTT. It yields the protein CASSLGVAGVRDTQYF. The whole variable domain, filled in from reference TRBV7-2 and TRBJ2-3, reads GAGVSQSPSNKVTEKGKDVELRCDPISGHTALYWYRQSLGQGLEFLIYFQGNSAPDKSGLPSDRFSAERTGGSVSTLTIQRTQQEDSAVYLCASSLGVAGVRDTQYFGPGTRLTVL.

This clonotype showed up just a few times. V usage is TRBV2 and J usage is TRBJ2-2; tentatively, D is TRBD2 (7 bases). The germline V gene has CDR1 SNHLY and CDR2 FYNNEI. V was shortened by 7 bases and J by 3 bases, with 15 bases between the two germline ends. The CDR3 runs 15 residues. The CDR3 region is CASTEGGGYTGELFF. DNA of the CDR3: TGTGCCAGCACGGAGGGGGGGGGCTACACCGGGGAGCTGTTTTTT.